Listed below are T cell receptor beta chains from one sample, sequenced in a study of T cell repertoires in aging, cancer and after chemotherapy. TCRdb passed the multiplex PCR reads through MiXCR, listing each CDR3 protein once. The sample yields around 13,000 distinct CDR3 sequences, 35% to 45% seen once. Sequenced material: blood. Receptor source: a human donor in good health. The donor label of this sample is uncertain. Both conserved end residues are part of each CDR3. D genes are given only for firm matches. Expanded clones are given a class, and other clones once, few, many or no size at all.

d_call,j_call,clone_size,v_call,cdr3_nt,cdr3_aa
TRBD1,TRBJ2-3,-,TRBV9,TGTGCCAGCAGCCAGGGACAGACCCTAGATACGCAGTATTTT,CASSQGQTLDTQYF
-,TRBJ1-6,-,TRBV6-5,TGTGCCACCAGGAGGACATTTTCCTCACCCCTCCACTTT,CATRRTFSSPLHF
-,TRBJ2-7,medium-sized,TRBV19,TGTGCCAGTAGTATCGACTCCAGCTCCTACGAGCAGTACTTC,CASSIDSSSYEQYF
TRBD2,TRBJ2-3,-,TRBV18,TGTGCCAGCTCCCTCGGAGCGGGAGGAACAGATACGCAGTATTTT,CASSLGAGGTDTQYF
-,TRBJ1-1,few,TRBV11-3,TGTGCCAGCCGAGGGACAAACTCAGCTGAAGCTTTCTTT,CASRGTNSAEAFF
-,TRBJ1-1,medium-sized,TRBV29-1,TGCAGCGTTGCTGGGAATGAAGCTTTCTTT,CSVAGNEAFF
-,TRBJ2-2,-,TRBV27,TGTGCCAGCAGTTTATCCCCAGCAGGGGCCGGGGAGCTGTTTTTT,CASSLSPAGAGELFF
TRBD2,TRBJ2-1,-,TRBV5-4,TGTGCCAGCAGCTCACTAGCGGGGCCCTCCTACAATGAGCAGTTCTTC,CASSSLAGPSYNEQFF
TRBD2,TRBJ2-7,-,TRBV19,TGTGCCAGTAGTATGGGAGGGAGCTCCTACGAGCAGTACTTC,CASSMGGSSYEQYF
TRBD2,TRBJ2-1,medium-sized,TRBV19,TGTGCCAGTAGTATAGCCGGGACTAGCGTCTTAAGCTCCTACAATGAGCAGTTCTTC,CASSIAGTSVLSSYNEQFF
TRBD2,TRBJ2-3,-,TRBV18,TGTGCCAGCTCACCTGGAACTAGCGCTTCAGATACGCAGTATTTT,CASSPGTSASDTQYF
-,TRBJ2-1,-,TRBV7-9,TGTGCCAGCAGTGGGGGCCGGTATAATGAGCAGTTCTTC,CASSGGRYNEQFF
-,TRBJ2-1,-,TRBV5-5,TGTGCCAGCAGCTTGTACAGGTCCTCCTACAATGAGCAGTTCTTC,CASSLYRSSYNEQFF
-,TRBJ2-7,medium-sized,TRBV6-5,TGTGCCAGCAGTTACCAAGGGTCCCCCTACGAGCAGTACTTC,CASSYQGSPYEQYF
TRBD1,TRBJ2-6,few,TRBV11-3,TGTGCCAGCAGCCGGGACAGCTCCTCTGGGGCCAACGTCCTGACTTTC,CASSRDSSSGANVLTF
-,TRBJ1-2,-,TRBV27,TGTGCCAGCAGATTGGGTCAGACTAACTATGGCTACACCTTC,CASRLGQTNYGYTF
-,TRBJ2-7,-,TRBV6-2/TRBV6-3,TGTGCCAGCAGCGACACCTACGAGCAGTACTTC,CASSDTYEQYF
-,TRBJ1-3,medium-sized,TRBV30,TGTGCCTGGGGCAAGTTTAGCTCTGGAAACACCATATATTTT,CAWGKFSSGNTIYF
-,TRBJ1-5,-,TRBV5-6,TGTGCCAGCAGCTATGCAGGGGCACAGCCCCAGCATTTT,CASSYAGAQPQHF
-,TRBJ1-5,few,TRBV18,TGTGCCAGCTCACCAGAAAGGGTGGATGGTCAGCCCCAGCATTTT,CASSPERVDGQPQHF
-,TRBJ2-1,-,TRBV6-5,TGTGCCAGCAAGGGCAGCACGATAGCCTACAATGAGCAGTTCTTC,CASKGSTIAYNEQFF
-,TRBJ2-1,-,TRBV5-6,TGTGCCAGCACCTATCGGAGTAGCAGGCTAAATGAGCAGTTCTTC,CASTYRSSRLNEQFF
-,TRBJ1-5,-,TRBV6-4,TGTGCCAGCAGTGACGAGGGCGGCAATCAGCCCCAGCATTTT,CASSDEGGNQPQHF
-,TRBJ2-7,-,TRBV7-6,TGTGCCAGCAGCTTGACAGAGAACGCCTACGAGCAGTACTTC,CASSLTENAYEQYF
-,TRBJ1-6,-,TRBV10-3,TGTGCCATCAGCAGGGAGGATTCACCCCTCCACTTT,CAISREDSPLHF
TRBD1,TRBJ1-5,-,TRBV6-6,TGTGCCAGCAGCCGGGACAGGGGAAATCAGCCCCAGCATTTT,CASSRDRGNQPQHF
TRBD2,TRBJ2-1,-,TRBV6-4,TGTGCCAGCAGTGACGCTGCGGGGGGGGGGACAAATGAGCAGTTCTTC,CASSDAAGGGTNEQFF
-,TRBJ2-2,-,TRBV6-5,TGTGCCAGCAGTGCACTAGGGGGGACTGGGGAGCTGTTTTTT,CASSALGGTGELFF
-,TRBJ2-6,-,TRBV4-2,TGTGCCAGCAGCCAAGATCAGGGGTCTAGGGCCAACGTCCTGACTTTC,CASSQDQGSRANVLTF
-,TRBJ1-6,medium-sized,TRBV11-3,TGTGCCAGCAGCTTAGGGGGTACGGGATCACCCCTCCACTTT,CASSLGGTGSPLHF
TRBD2,TRBJ2-5,few,TRBV5-4,TGTGCCAGCAGCTTGCAAGGGGCTAGCGGGGTCCAAGAGACCCAGTACTTC,CASSLQGASGVQETQYF
-,TRBJ2-3,-,TRBV5-4,TGTGCCAGCAGCTTGGGGGCGGGGCTACGCACAGATACGCAGTATTTT,CASSLGAGLRTDTQYF
TRBD1,TRBJ1-1,-,TRBV29-1,TGCAGCGTTGGGACAGGGGTGGAGAACACTGAAGCTTTCTTT,CSVGTGVENTEAFF
TRBD2,TRBJ2-3,few,TRBV12-3/TRBV12-4,TGTGCCAGCAGTGTTAAGGTTGCGGCGGGGGGGCCAACAGATACGCAGTATTTT,CASSVKVAAGGPTDTQYF
-,TRBJ1-6,few,TRBV29-1,TGCAGCGCAGGGGACCCCCATTCACCCCTCCACTTT,CSAGDPHSPLHF
TRBD2,TRBJ2-1,-,TRBV6-1,TGTGCCAGCAGTAAACTAGCGGGAGTCGGTGATGAGCAGTTCTTC,CASSKLAGVGDEQFF
-,TRBJ2-1,-,TRBV6-5,TGTGCCAGCAGTTACTCCAGGCTTACTAGACAGTTCTTC,CASSYSRLTRQFF
-,TRBJ1-1,few,TRBV6-5,TGTGCCAGCAGCACCACGGGGGGCATGAACACTGAAGCTTTCTTT,CASSTTGGMNTEAFF
TRBD1,TRBJ1-1,-,TRBV6-1,TGTGCCAGCAGTGCAGGGACAGAGATGAACACTGAAGCTTTCTTT,CASSAGTEMNTEAFF
-,TRBJ2-1,few,TRBV27,TGTGCCAGCACTCCGGGACTGAGCTCCTACAATGAGCAGTTCTTC,CASTPGLSSYNEQFF
-,TRBJ1-2,-,TRBV30,TGTGCCTGGAATAGGGGTGACGGCTACACCTTC,CAWNRGDGYTF
-,TRBJ1-5,-,TRBV6-6,TGTGCCAGCAGTAGGGACAAATACAATCAGCCCCAGCATTTT,CASSRDKYNQPQHF
-,TRBJ1-1,-,TRBV5-5,TGTGCCAGCGTTGGACATCAGAACACTGAAGCTTTCTTT,CASVGHQNTEAFF